This T cell receptor beta chain was identified during a study of blood T cell repertoires in COVID-19. Study information: From T cells, B-cell-depleted T cells, or PBMCs came the material, which was cDNA or gDNA.

The repertoire was sequenced with immunoSEQ multiplex PCR; TCRdb's copy has only in-frame clones and lacks some. The sample consists of about 360,000 clones, approximately 85% of them appearing once. This clone is a singleton in its sample. The CDR3 has 16 amino acids. Per the germline V gene, CDR1 is LNHDA and CDR2 is SQIVND (reference sequence). V was pared by 0 bases and J by 0 bases, with 2 bases of the junction left unmatched. Participant reports of clinical history set cohort assignment. The specimen was PBMCs or T cells enriched from blood (not recorded which). The chain joins TRBV19 to TRBJ2-3; 8 nucleotides agree with TRBD2. The origin of this receptor is a woman aged 40 to 50 with acute COVID-19. The CDR3 protein is CASSIDGLASTDTQYF. The DNA for the CDR3 is TGTGCCAGTAGTATAGATGGACTAGCTAGCACAGATACGCAGTATTTT.